This T cell receptor (beta chain) was sequenced in a study of cytomegalovirus exposure and HLA in healthy donors. In the case of this clone: Its antigen is currently unknown.

Germline V gives CDR1 SGHAT, CDR2 FQNNGV. Trimming took 5 bases from V and 0 from J, leaving 10 bases between them. This CDR3 spans 14 amino acids. Findings and caveats of the study: Reported results showed that the classifier diagnosed cytomegalovirus status with high specificity and sensitivity. The only immune exposure information that was available was CMV serostatus. Highest at DRB1 and lowest at HLA-C, TCR association rates differed among HLA loci in a later analysis.

This PCR relied on a set of 60 Vbeta primers and 13 Jbeta primers. Clones were read by immunoSEQ multiplex PCR, and TCRdb kept only the in-frame ones, dropping some. The sample gives approximately 190,000 clones, over 60% of which show up once; over 2% is in the top ten. The source is a woman in her thirties in good health and CMV-seropositive. Sequenced material: PBMCs. The rearrangement uses TRBV11-2 and TRBJ1-1; a weak D match, TRBD1 (6 bases). DNA for the CDR3: TGTGCCAGCAGCCGTGACAGGCTGAACACTGAAGCTTTCTTT. Its translation is CASSRDRLNTEAFF. Filled out from reference TRBV11-2 and TRBJ1-1, the complete variable domain reads EAGVAQSPRYKIIEKRQSVAFWCNPISGHATLYWYQQILGQGPKLLIQFQNNGVVDDSQLPKDRFSAERLKGVDSTLKIQPAKLEDSAVYLCASSRDRLNTEAFFGQGTRLTVV.